Shown below are 8 T cell receptor beta chains from a single sample sequenced in a study of blood T cell repertoires in COVID-19. TCRdb's copy holds only in-frame clones and misses some; the assay was immunoSEQ multiplex PCR. The sample holds approximately 300,000 clones; roughly 86% are singletons and the top ten take approximately 1.5%. The sample consisted of peripheral blood. These TCRs come from a woman aged 50 to 60 with acute or convalescent COVID-19.

This clone was observed a single time. This sequence joins TRBV3-1 (or the pseudogene TRBV3-2) and TRBJ1-2; D might be TRBD1 (5 bases). CDR1 is LGHDT, CDR2 YNNKEL, per germline (reference sequence). Trimming shortened V by 0 bases and J by 7 bases, and 15 bases separated the two germline ends. There are 15 residues in the CDR3. CDR3 in DNA: TGTGCCAGCAGCCAAGATTTAGGGGCGCGTCTTGGCTACACCTTC. Translation gives CASSQDLGARLGYTF.

This clone was counted between two and nine times. The CDR3 DNA is TGTGCCATCAGTTTTTCGGACACTGAAGCTTTCTTT. As protein: CAISFSDTEAFF. This chain links TRBV10-3 with TRBJ1-1; D gene unclear. The germline CDR1 and CDR2 sequences are ENHRY and SYGVKD. Trimming stripped 5 bases from V and 3 bases from J, with 7 bases between. This CDR3 has 12 residues.

V and J are TRBV20-1 and TRBJ2-4; the match to TRBD1 covers 7 bases. The CDR3 has 14 residues. Germline CDR1 and CDR2: DFQATT and SNEGSKA (reference sequence). V lost 3 bases and J lost 2; bases outside the gene matches: 4. The chain's CDR3 is CSASKGASKNIQYF. The CDR3, as DNA: TGCAGTGCTAGTAAGGGGGCGTCCAAAAACATTCAGTACTTC.

The rearrangement uses TRBV5-8 and TRBJ2-1; tentatively, D is TRBD2 (7 bases). There are 16 residues in the CDR3. V dropped 5 bases and J dropped 0 bases, with 15 bases sitting between them. Germline CDR1 is SGHTS and CDR2 is YDEGEE. The CDR3 is CASSPLADSSYNEQFF. The DNA for the CDR3 is TGTGCCAGCAGTCCCCTAGCGGACAGCTCCTACAATGAGCAGTTCTTC.

The V gene is TRBV30, the J gene TRBJ1-4; a weak D match, TRBD1 (5 bases). Looked up from germline, CDR1 is GTSNPN and CDR2 is SVGIG (reference sequence). The CDR3 is made up of 13 amino acids. Trimming left V 7 bases short and J 5 bases short, with 14 bases between. CDR3 region: CALRGLGNEKLFF. As DNA, the CDR3 is TGTGCCTTAAGGGGACTGGGCAATGAAAAACTGTTTTTT.

This clone was recorded once. The rearrangement uses TRBV29-1 and TRBJ2-5; no definite D call. CDR1 is SQVTM, CDR2 ANQGSEA, per germline. Trimming shortened V by 2 bases and J by 1 base, and 8 bases separated the two germline ends. This CDR3 contains 13 residues. CDR3 in amino acids: CSVEYQSQETQYF. CDR3 DNA sequence: TGCAGCGTTGAATATCAGTCCCAAGAGACCCAGTACTTC.

V usage is TRBV12-3 or TRBV12-4 and J usage is TRBJ2-1, with 8 bases that match TRBD1. V was clipped by 6 bases and J by 9 bases; unmatched bases: 4. The length of the CDR3 is 12 residues. The CDR3 DNA is TGTGCCAGCAGACAGGGGGGAGGTGAGCAGTTCTTC. Amino acids: CASRQGGGEQFF.

This sequence joins TRBV28 and TRBJ1-5, with 7 bases identical to TRBD1. This CDR3 is built from 14 residues. CDR1 and CDR2 (germline): MDHEN, SYDVKM. V shed 5 bases, J shed 6 bases, and the junction held 7 bases outside the gene matches. The CDR3, as DNA: TGTGCCAGCAGTCCCCAACAGGGGACTCAGCCCCAGCATTTT. Translated: CASSPQQGTQPQHF.